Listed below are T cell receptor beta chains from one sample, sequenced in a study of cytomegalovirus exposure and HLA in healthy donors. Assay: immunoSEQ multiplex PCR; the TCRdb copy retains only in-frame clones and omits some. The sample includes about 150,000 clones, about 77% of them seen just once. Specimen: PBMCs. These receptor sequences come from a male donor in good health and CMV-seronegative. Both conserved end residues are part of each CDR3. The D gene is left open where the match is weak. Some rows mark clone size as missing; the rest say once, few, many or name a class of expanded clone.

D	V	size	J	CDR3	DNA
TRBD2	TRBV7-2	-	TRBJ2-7	CASSLGGTSDYEQYF	TGTGCCAGCAGCTTAGGCGGGACTAGCGACTACGAGCAGTACTTC
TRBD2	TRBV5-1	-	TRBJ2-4	CASSLAGGAAIAGTAKNIQYF	TGCGCCAGCAGCTTGGCGGGGGGGGCAGCGATAGCGGGGACGGCCAAAAACATTCAGTACTTC
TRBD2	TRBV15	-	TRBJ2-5	CATSGRGGLFLETQYF	TGTGCCACCAGCGGGAGGGGAGGACTTTTTTTGGAGACCCAGTACTTC
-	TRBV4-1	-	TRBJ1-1	CASSTQGRLDKAFF	TGCGCCAGCAGCACACAGGGTCGATTGGATAAAGCTTTCTTT
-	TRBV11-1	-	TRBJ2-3	CASSSLGSGSTDTQYF	TGTGCCAGCAGCTCCCTGGGCAGCGGGAGCACAGATACGCAGTATTTT
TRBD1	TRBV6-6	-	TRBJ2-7	CASREGGPGQYF	TGTGCCAGCAGAGAAGGGGGCCCGGGGCAGTACTTC
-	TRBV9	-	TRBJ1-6	CASSPRVSSYNSPLHF	TGTGCCAGCAGCCCCCGGGTGAGCTCCTATAATTCACCCCTCCACTTT
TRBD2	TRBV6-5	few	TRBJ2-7	CASSYLGLAKYEQYF	TGTGCCAGCAGTTATCTAGGACTAGCGAAGTACGAGCAGTACTTC
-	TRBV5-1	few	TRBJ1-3	CASSLEGSSGNTIYF	TGCGCCAGCAGCTTGGAGGGGTCCTCTGGAAACACCATATATTTT
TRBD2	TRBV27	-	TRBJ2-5	CASSPFELAGGQETQYF	TGTGCCAGCAGTCCCTTTGAGCTAGCGGGAGGACAAGAGACCCAGTACTTC
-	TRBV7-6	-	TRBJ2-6	CASSSNEASGANGLTF	TGTGCCAGCAGCTCAAACGAGGCCTCTGGGGCCAACGGCCTGACTTTC
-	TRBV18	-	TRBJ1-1	CASSPRTVNTEAFF	TGTGCCAGCTCACCAAGGACAGTGAACACTGAAGCTTTCTTT
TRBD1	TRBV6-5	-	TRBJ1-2	CASSRDRDYGYTF	TGTGCCAGCAGCAGGGACAGGGACTATGGCTACACCTTC
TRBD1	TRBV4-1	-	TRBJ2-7	CASSQVSGTGAYEQYF	TGCGCCAGCAGCCAAGTCTCCGGGACAGGAGCCTACGAGCAGTACTTC
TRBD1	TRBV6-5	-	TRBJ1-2	CASSSPTGTDAPRTF	TGTGCCAGCAGTTCGCCAACCGGGACAGATGCTCCACGGACCTTC
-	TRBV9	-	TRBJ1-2	CASSAGDGYTF	TGTGCCAGCAGCGCAGGGGATGGCTACACCTTC
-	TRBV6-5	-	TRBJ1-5	CASSSYTDSDGQPQHF	TGTGCCAGCAGTTCCTATACCGACAGCGACGGTCAGCCCCAGCATTTT
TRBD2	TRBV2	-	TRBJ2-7	CASRQGLAGGYEQYF	TGTGCCAGCAGGCAGGGACTAGCGGGGGGGTACGAGCAGTACTTC